This TCR beta chain was found in a study of type 1 regulatory T cells. TCRdb used MiXCR to reprocess the reads, holding one entry per CDR3 protein. In the table there are fewer than 3,000 distinct CDR3 sequences, 5% to 6.5% of which are singletons. By sample fraction, this clonotype is medium-sized. After removal of 6 bases from V and 4 bases from J, the junction contained 8 bases not matched to a gene. Germline CDR1 and CDR2: DFQATT and SNEGSKA (reference sequence). The CDR3 sequence is 13 residues long. Sequenced: CD4+ T cells, either the whole sample or a sorted fraction (not recorded which). The chain recombines TRBV20-1 with TRBJ2-7; 8 bases are shared with TRBD1. The source of this sequence is a human donor in good health. CDR3 DNA sequence: TGCAGTGCGGACGACAGGGGAAGGTACGAGCAGTACTTC. Its translation is CSADDRGRYEQYF.